This T cell receptor beta chain was captured in a study of T-cell reconstitution after alpha-beta-depleted transplantation in children (dated by TCRdb to about 2016). The study in broad terms: The study quantitatively tracked T-cell immune reconstitution after TCRalphabeta/CD19-depleted allogeneic hematopoietic cell transplantation in children using TCR repertoire profiling.

The sample holds a few counts of this clonotype. The target of this receptor is not known. The record has no base qualities; no much larger clone is one base away. Reading from cysteine to phenylalanine, the CDR3 counts 14 amino acids. Kept here is only the CDR3 DNA, which spans 42 bases and is read in frame from base 1. CDR1 and CDR2 were assigned from the germline V gene (reference sequence) as MNHEY and SMNVEV. V is reduced by 0 bases and J by 8 bases, leaving a spacing of 13 bases between them. The treatment or condition label, as the study defines it: allogeneic hematopoietic cell transplantation with graft depleted of TCRalphabeta T cells and CD19 B cells. Transplant recipients were children who received TCRalphabeta/CD19-depleted allogeneic hematopoietic cell grafts. The library was obtained by PCR. Sequencer: Illumina HiSeq 2500. Molecular barcoding was employed in the preparation of TCR libraries, with unique molecular identifiers being used to normalize TCRbeta repertoire quantification. The public reads were quality trimmed at Q25 with fastp and then assembled into clones with MiXCR by TCRdb, keeping productive beta chains. Every distinct CDR3 protein forms one entry, paired with its most common genes and DNA. For this sample the table gives 250,000 or so distinct CDR3 sequences, of which more than 20% were detected only once. The ten largest make up under 5.5% of the sample.

Broader findings and caveats from the paper: Hyperexpanded clone frequencies declined over subsequent months; after one year, T-cell counts and TCRbeta diversity were mostly attributed to newly produced T cells. About two months after transplant, the apparently early recovery of alphabetaT-cell counts reportedly depended on just several hundred clones that had expanded rapidly and came from non-depleted graft cells. In some patients, the high TCRbeta diversity seen at day 60 was put down to recipient T cells and intrathymic progenitors that had survived conditioning.

Source: PBMCs, mostly from graft donor cells, taken 360 days after TCRalphabeta/CD19-depleted stem cell transplant. The V gene is TRBV27 and the J gene is TRBJ1-2; too little of a D gene remains to name it. The sequence was collected from a female patient aged 2-15 years who had a stem cell transplant for congenital amegakaryocytic thrombocytopenia, so the T cells may come from the graft donor. The CDR3 in this case is CASSLSPFQVGYTF. DNA sequence: TGTGCCAGCAGTTTATCGCCTTTCCAAGTAGGCTACACCTTC.